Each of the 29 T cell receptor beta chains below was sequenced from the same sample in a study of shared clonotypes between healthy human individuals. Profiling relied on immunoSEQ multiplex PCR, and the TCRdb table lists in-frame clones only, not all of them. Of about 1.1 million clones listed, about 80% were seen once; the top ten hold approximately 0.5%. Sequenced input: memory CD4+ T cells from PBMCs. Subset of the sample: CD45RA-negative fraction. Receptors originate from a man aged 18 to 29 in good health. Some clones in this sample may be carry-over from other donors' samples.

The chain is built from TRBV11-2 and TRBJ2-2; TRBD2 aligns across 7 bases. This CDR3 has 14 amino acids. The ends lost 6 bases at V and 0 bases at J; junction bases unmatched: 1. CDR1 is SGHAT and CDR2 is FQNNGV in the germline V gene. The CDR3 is CASRRGANTGELFF. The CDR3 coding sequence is TGTGCCAGCAGACGGGGGGCGAACACCGGGGAGCTGTTTTTT.

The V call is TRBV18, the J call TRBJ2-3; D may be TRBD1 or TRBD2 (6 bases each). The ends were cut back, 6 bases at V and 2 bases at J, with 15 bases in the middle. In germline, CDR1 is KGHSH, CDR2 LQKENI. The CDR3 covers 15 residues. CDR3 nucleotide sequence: TGTGCCAGCTCCCCCACTCGGGGGCTCACAGATACGCAGTATTTT. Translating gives CASSPTRGLTDTQYF.

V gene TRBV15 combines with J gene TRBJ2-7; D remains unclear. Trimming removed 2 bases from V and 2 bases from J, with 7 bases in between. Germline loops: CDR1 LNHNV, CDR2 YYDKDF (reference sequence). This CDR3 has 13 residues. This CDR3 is CATSRSVTYEQYF. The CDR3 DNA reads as TGTGCCACCAGCAGATCAGTTACCTACGAGCAGTACTTC.

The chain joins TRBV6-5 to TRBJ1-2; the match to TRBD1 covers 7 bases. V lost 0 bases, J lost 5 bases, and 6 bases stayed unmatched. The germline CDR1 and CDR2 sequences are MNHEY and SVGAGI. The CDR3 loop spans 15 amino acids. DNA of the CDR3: TGTGCCAGCAGTTACTCGACGAACAGGGGATATGGCTACACCTTC. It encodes CASSYSTNRGYGYTF.

CDR3 amino acids: CASSVDGGFDEQYF. CDR3 DNA: TGTGCCAGCAGCGTTGACGGTGGTTTCGACGAGCAGTACTTC. The chain couples TRBV9 to TRBJ2-7; D gene ambiguous. V lost 2 bases to trimming and J lost 5 bases, with 14 bases between them. Germline CDR1 reads SGDLS; CDR2 reads YYNGEE. The length of the CDR3 is 14 residues.

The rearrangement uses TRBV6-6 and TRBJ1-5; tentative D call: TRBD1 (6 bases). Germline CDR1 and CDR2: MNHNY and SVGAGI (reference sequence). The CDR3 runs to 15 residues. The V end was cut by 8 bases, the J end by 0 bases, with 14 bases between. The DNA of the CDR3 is TGTGCCAGCGGGGGCGGGGGGGGTAGCAATCAGCCCCAGCATTTT. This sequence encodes CASGGGGGSNQPQHF.

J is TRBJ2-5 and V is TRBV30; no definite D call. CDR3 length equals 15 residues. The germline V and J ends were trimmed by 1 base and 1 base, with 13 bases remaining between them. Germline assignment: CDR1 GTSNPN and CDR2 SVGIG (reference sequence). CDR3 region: CAWSGEGPTQETQYF. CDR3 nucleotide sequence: TGTGCCTGGAGTGGGGAAGGGCCTACCCAAGAGACCCAGTACTTC. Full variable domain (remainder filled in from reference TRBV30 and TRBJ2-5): SQTIHQWPATLVQPVGSPLSLECTVEGTSNPNLYWYRQAAGRGLQLLFYSVGIGQISSEVPQNLSASRPQDRQFILSSKKLLLSDSGFYLCAWSGEGPTQETQYFGPGTRLLVL.

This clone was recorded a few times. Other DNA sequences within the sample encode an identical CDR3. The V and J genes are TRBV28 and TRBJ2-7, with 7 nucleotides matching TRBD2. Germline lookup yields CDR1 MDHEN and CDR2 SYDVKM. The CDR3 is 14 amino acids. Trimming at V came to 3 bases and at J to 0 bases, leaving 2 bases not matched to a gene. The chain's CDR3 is CASSLGGSSYEQYF. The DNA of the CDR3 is TGTGCCAGCAGTTTGGGCGGGAGCTCCTACGAGCAGTACTTC.

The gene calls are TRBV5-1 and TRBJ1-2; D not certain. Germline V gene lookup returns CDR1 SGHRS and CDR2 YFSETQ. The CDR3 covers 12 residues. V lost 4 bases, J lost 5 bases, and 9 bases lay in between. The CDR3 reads CASSPSAYGYTF. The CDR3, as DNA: TGCGCCAGCAGCCCGAGCGCGTATGGCTACACCTTC.

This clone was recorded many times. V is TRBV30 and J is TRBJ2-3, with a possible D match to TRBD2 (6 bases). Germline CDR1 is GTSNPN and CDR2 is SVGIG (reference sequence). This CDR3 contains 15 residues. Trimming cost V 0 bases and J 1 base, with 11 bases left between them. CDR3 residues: CAWSVKRARTDTQYF. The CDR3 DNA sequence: TGTGCCTGGAGTGTAAAGCGGGCCCGCACAGATACGCAGTATTTT.

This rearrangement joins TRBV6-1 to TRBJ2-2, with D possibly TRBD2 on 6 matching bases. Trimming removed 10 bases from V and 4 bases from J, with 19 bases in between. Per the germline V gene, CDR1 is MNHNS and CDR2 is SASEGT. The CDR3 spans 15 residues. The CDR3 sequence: CAIRPGRGSTGELFF. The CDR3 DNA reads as TGTGCCATTCGCCCCGGGAGAGGGAGCACCGGGGAGCTGTTTTTT.

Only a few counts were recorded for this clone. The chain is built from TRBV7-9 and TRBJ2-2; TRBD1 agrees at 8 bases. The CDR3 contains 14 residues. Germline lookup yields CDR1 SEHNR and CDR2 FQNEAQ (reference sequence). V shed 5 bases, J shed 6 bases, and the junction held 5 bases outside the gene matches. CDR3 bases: TGTGCCAGCAGCAGCCAACAGGGGGCCGGGGAGCTGTTTTTT. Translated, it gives CASSSQQGAGELFF.

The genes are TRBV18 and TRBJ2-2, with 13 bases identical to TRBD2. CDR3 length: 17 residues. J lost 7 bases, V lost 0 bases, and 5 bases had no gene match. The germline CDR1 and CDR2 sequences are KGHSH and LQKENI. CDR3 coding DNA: TGTGCCAGCTCACCACCCGGACTAGCGGGAGCAGGCGGGGAGCTGTTTTTT. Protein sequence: CASSPPGLAGAGGELFF.

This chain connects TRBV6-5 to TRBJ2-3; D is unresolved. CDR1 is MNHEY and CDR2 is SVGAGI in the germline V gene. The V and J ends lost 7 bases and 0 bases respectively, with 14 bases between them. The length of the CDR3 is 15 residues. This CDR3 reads CASMGYVTSTDTQYF. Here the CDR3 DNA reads TGTGCCAGCATGGGTTACGTAACTAGCACAGATACGCAGTATTTT.

The CDR3 is CASSQIRTSESGTQYF. The CDR3 DNA is TGTGCCAGCTCCCAAATCAGGACTAGCGAGTCAGGGACCCAGTACTTC. The genes are TRBV18 and TRBJ2-5; 9 bases fit TRBD2. The CDR3 runs to 16 residues. Trimming removed 6 bases from V and 7 bases from J; junction bases left unmatched: 15. Germline values: CDR1 KGHSH, CDR2 LQKENI.

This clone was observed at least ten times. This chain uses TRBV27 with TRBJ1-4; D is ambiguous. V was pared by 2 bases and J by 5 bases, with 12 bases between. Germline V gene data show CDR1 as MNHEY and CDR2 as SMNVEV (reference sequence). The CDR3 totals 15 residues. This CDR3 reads CASSLETRENEKLFF. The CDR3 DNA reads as TGTGCCAGCAGTTTAGAGACAAGGGAAAATGAAAAACTGTTTTTT. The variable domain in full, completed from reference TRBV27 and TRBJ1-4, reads EAQVTQNPRYLITVTGKKLTVTCSQNMNHEYMSWYRQDPGLGLRQIYYSMNVEVTDKGDVPEGYKVSRKEKRNFPLILESPSPNQTSLYFCASSLETRENEKLFFGSGTQLSVL.

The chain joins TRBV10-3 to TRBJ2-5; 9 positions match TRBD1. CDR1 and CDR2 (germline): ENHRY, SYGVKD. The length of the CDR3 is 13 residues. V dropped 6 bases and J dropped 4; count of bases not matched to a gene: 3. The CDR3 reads CAIRTGGGETQYF. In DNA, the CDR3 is TGTGCCATCAGGACAGGGGGGGGAGAGACCCAGTACTTC.

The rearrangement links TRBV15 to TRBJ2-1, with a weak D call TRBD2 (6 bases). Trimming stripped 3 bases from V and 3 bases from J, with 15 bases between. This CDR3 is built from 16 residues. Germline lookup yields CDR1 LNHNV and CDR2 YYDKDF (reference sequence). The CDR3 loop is CATSSPRTGDYNEQFF. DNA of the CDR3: TGTGCCACCAGCAGCCCCCGGACGGGAGACTACAATGAGCAGTTCTTC.

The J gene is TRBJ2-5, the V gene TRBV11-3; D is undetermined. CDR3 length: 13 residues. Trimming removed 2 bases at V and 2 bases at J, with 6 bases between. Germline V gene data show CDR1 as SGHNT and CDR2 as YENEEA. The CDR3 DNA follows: TGTGCCAGCAGCTTATCCCTGCAAGAGACCCAGTACTTC. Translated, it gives CASSLSLQETQYF.

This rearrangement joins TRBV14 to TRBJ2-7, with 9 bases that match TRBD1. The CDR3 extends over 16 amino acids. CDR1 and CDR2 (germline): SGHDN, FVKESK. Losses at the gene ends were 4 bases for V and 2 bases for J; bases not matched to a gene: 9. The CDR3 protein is CASSRLPGQGAYEQYF. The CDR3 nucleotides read TGTGCCAGCAGCCGGCTCCCGGGACAGGGTGCCTACGAGCAGTACTTC.

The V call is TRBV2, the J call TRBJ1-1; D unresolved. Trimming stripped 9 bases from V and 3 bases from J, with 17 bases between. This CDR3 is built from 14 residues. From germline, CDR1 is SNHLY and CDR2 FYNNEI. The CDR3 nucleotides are TGTGCCAGAACCTTAGGGTTCCGAGACACTGAAGCTTTCTTT. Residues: CARTLGFRDTEAFF.

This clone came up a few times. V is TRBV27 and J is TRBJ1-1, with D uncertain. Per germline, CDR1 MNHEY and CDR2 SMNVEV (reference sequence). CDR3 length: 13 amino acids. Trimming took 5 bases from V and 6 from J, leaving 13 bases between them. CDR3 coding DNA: TGTGCCAGCAGTACCCGTTGGGGTCCTGAAGCTTTCTTT. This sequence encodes CASSTRWGPEAFF.

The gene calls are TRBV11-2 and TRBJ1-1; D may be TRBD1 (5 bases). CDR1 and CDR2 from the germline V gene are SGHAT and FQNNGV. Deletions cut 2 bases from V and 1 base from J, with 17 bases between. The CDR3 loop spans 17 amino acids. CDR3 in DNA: TGTGCCAGCAGCTTACCTTACCGCAGGGCCCCGAACACTGAAGCTTTCTTT. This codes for CASSLPYRRAPNTEAFF.

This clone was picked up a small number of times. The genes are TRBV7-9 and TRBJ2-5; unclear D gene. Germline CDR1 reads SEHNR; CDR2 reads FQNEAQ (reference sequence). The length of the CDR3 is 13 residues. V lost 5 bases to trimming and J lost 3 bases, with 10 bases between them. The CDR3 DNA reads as TGTGCCAGCAGCCCTCTGGGGAAAGAGACCCAGTACTTC. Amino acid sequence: CASSPLGKETQYF.

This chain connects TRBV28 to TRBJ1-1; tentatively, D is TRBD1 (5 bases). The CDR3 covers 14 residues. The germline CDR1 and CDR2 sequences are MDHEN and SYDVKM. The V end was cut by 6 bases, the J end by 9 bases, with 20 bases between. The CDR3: CASRPQTPGLKAFF. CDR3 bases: TGTGCCAGCAGACCGCAGACACCGGGACTCAAAGCTTTCTTT.

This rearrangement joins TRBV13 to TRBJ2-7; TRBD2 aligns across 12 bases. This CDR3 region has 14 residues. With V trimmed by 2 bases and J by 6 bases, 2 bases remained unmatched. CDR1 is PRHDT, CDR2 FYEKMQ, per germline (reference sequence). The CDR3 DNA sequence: TGTGCCAGCAGCTTATCTAGCGGGAGGGCCGAGCAGTACTTC. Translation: CASSLSSGRAEQYF.

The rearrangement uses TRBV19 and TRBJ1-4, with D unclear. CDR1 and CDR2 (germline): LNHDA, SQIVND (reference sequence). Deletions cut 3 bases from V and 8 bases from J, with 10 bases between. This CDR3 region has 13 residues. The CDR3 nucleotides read TGTGCCAGTAGTATTTATCTGAGAGAAAAACTGTTTTTT. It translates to CASSIYLREKLFF. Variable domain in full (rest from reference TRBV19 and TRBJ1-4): DGGITQSPKYLFRKEGQNVTLSCEQNLNHDAMYWYRQDPGQGLRLIYYSQIVNDFQKGDIAEGYSVSREKKESFPLTVTSAQKNPTAFYLCASSIYLREKLFFGSGTQLSVL.

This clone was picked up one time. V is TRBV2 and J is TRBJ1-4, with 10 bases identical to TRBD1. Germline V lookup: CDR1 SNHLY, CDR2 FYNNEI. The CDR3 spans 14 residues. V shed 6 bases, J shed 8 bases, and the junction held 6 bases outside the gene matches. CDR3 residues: CASRAGTGEEKLFF. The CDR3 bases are TGTGCCAGCAGGGCCGGGACAGGGGAAGAAAAACTGTTTTTT.

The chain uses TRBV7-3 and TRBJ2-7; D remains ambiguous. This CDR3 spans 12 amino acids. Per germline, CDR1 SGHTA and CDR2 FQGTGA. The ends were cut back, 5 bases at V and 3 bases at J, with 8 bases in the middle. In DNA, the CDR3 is TGTGCCAGCAGCCCCATACTCTACGAGCAGTACTTC. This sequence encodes CASSPILYEQYF.